This T cell receptor beta chain was recorded in a study of shared clonotypes between healthy human individuals. Study-wide context: Every donor yielded three CD4 naive, three CD4 memory, two CD8 naive and one CD8 memory plate.

V lost 6 bases, J lost 0 bases, and 4 bases stayed unmatched. The germline V gene has CDR1 MNHEY and CDR2 SVGAGI. CDR3 length: 15 amino acids. Overall study findings and caveats: Larger estimated richness was generally seen in naive subsets than in memory subsets. Rarefaction curves obtained for sorted subsets showed sequencing incomplete despite large depth.

Notes on this clone: Its target is not known.

CD4+ cells underwent separation, giving CD45RA+ naive and CD45RA-negative memory subsets. Only in-frame clones appear in the TCRdb table, and some are missing; sequencing was by immunoSEQ multiplex PCR. The sample yields 980,000 or so clones, over 75% seen once. The sequenced sample consisted of memory CD4+ T cells sorted from blood. Subset in this sample: CD45RA-negative fraction. The sequence came from a man aged 18-30 years in good health. The genes are TRBV6-5 and TRBJ2-2; the match to TRBD2 covers 7 bases. The CDR3 region is CASSPSGPNTGELFF. The DNA of the CDR3 is TGTGCCAGCAGCCCTAGCGGACCGAACACCGGGGAGCTGTTTTTT.